These 15 T cell receptor beta chains came from one sample sequenced in a study of blood T cell repertoires in COVID-19. Generated by immunoSEQ multiplex PCR, the TCRdb table keeps only in-frame clones and is missing some. The data contain approximately 190,000 clones, about 81% of them singletons. Sequenced input: peripheral blood. The receptors stem from a woman aged 55-69 years with COVID-19, enrolled during active disease.

The J gene is TRBJ2-1, the V gene TRBV11-2; D gene unclear. Between the trimmed V and J ends, which lost 0 bases and 0 bases, there was a span of 9 bases. This CDR3 has 16 residues. In germline, CDR1 is SGHAT, CDR2 FQNNGV. This CDR3 reads CASSLDPSSSYNEQFF. The CDR3 DNA follows: TGTGCCAGCAGCTTAGATCCCTCTAGCTCCTACAATGAGCAGTTCTTC. The full variable domain, in which reference TRBV11-2 and TRBJ2-1 provide the parts outside the CDR3, is EAGVAQSPRYKIIEKRQSVAFWCNPISGHATLYWYQQILGQGPKLLIQFQNNGVVDDSQLPKDRFSAERLKGVDSTLKIQPAKLEDSAVYLCASSLDPSSSYNEQFFGPGTRLTVL.

This rearrangement joins TRBV19 to TRBJ1-1; D is uncertain. This CDR3 is 16 amino acids long. Trimming removed 3 bases from V and 0 bases from J, with 14 bases in between. The germline gives CDR1 LNHDA, CDR2 SQIVND (reference sequence). The CDR3 DNA reads as TGTGCCAGTAGTATTATCCTACGACAAATGAACACTGAAGCTTTCTTT. This translates into CASSIILRQMNTEAFF.

The chain combines TRBV7-6 with TRBJ2-5; D is unresolved. CDR1 and CDR2 from the germline V gene are SGHVS and FNYEAQ. The CDR3 sequence is 14 residues long. V lost 4 bases to trimming and J lost 4 bases, with 13 bases between them. The CDR3 sequence: CASSSYPSGETQYF. In DNA, the CDR3 is TGTGCCAGCAGCTCCTACCCCTCAGGAGAGACCCAGTACTTC.

The chain employs TRBV6-2 or TRBV6-3 and TRBJ2-1; 7 bases line up with TRBD2. Germline V gives CDR1 MNHEY, CDR2 SVGEGT. The V and J ends lost 4 bases and 9 bases, in that order; junction bases with no gene match: 12. The CDR3 runs to 15 residues. Written as DNA, the CDR3 is TGTGCCAGCAGTTCCGCCAGTTCTAGCGGACGTGAGCAGTTCTTC. It yields the protein CASSSASSSGREQFF.

The rearrangement uses TRBV29-1 and TRBJ2-3, with D unclear. The V end lost 8 bases, the J end lost 2 bases, and 23 bases lay between the germline ends. Germline V gene data show CDR1 as SQVTM and CDR2 as ANQGSEA. The CDR3 is 16 residues long. CDR3 protein: CSTIFPSLYNTDTQYF. Written as DNA, the CDR3 is TGCAGCACAATTTTCCCTTCACTATACAACACAGATACGCAGTATTTT.

In this sample, this clone turned up many times. The J gene is TRBJ1-1, the V gene TRBV6-5, with D perhaps matching TRBD1 (5 bases). The CDR3 is 15 amino acids. Germline V gene lookup returns CDR1 MNHEY and CDR2 SVGAGI. The V end lost 4 bases, the J end lost 1 base, and 13 bases lay between the germline ends. This chain's CDR3 is CASSSRQLGNTEAFF. The CDR3 DNA reads TGTGCCAGCAGTTCTAGACAGCTAGGGAACACTGAAGCTTTCTTT.

The chain links TRBV11-2 to TRBJ2-7; 9 nucleotides agree with TRBD1. CDR1 and CDR2 (germline): SGHAT, FQNNGV. The trim removed 2 bases at V and 6 bases at J, leaving 8 bases unmatched. The CDR3 length is 15 residues. The CDR3 coding sequence is TGTGCCAGCAGCTTATCTTCCGGGACAGGGCTCGAGCAGTACGTC. Translated, it gives CASSLSSGTGLEQYV.

This chain's CDR3 is CASSTRGQYV. DNA for the CDR3: TGTGCCAGCAGTACTCGGGGGCAGTACGTC. The chain recombines TRBV27 with TRBJ2-7; perhaps TRBD2 as D (5 bases). Trimming stripped 5 bases from V and 9 bases from J, with 8 bases between. Looked up from germline, CDR1 is MNHEY and CDR2 is SMNVEV (reference sequence). CDR3 size: 10 residues.

This clone was observed a handful of times. This CDR3 is also generated by other DNA sequences in the sample. The rearrangement links TRBV19 to TRBJ1-4; no reliable D call. The CDR3 contains 15 residues. CDR1 and CDR2 from the germline V gene are LNHDA and SQIVND (reference sequence). The V end was cut by 3 bases, the J end by 0 bases, with 8 bases between. CDR3 in amino acids: CASSIMAATNEKLFF. CDR3 nucleotide sequence: TGTGCCAGTAGTATTATGGCAGCAACTAATGAAAAACTGTTTTTT.

The DNA of the CDR3 is TGTGCCAGCAGCGTAGGGGCAGGGTTAAGGAGCACTGAAGCTTTCTTT. Its protein is CASSVGAGLRSTEAFF. V and J are TRBV9 and TRBJ1-1, with D maybe TRBD1 (5 bases). The CDR3 extends over 16 amino acids. With 0 bases removed from V and 4 bases from J, the gap between germline ends came to 16 bases. The germline CDR1 and CDR2 sequences are SGDLS and YYNGEE. The full variable domain, with the rest looked up from reference TRBV9 and TRBJ1-1, is DSGVTQTPKHLITATGQRVTLRCSPRSGDLSVYWYQQSLDQGLQFLIQYYNGEERAKGNILERFSAQQFPDLHSELNLSSLELGDSALYFCASSVGAGLRSTEAFFGQGTRLTVV.

This chain joins TRBV3-1 (or the pseudogene TRBV3-2) and TRBJ1-4; 7 bases map to TRBD1. The CDR3 is 14 residues long. In germline, CDR1 is LGHDT, CDR2 YNNKEL (reference sequence). With 2 bases clipped from V and 8 bases from J, the junction kept 5 bases outside the gene matches. The CDR3, as DNA: TGTGCCAGCAGCCAACTAGACAGGGCGGAAAAACTGTTTTTT. This translates into CASSQLDRAEKLFF.

This clone was observed a handful of times. The J gene is TRBJ1-2, the V gene TRBV6-1; TRBD1 agrees at 7 bases. This CDR3 has 15 residues. Germline values: CDR1 MNHNS, CDR2 SASEGT. V dropped 3 bases and J dropped 0; count of bases not matched to a gene: 4. The CDR3 loop is CASSDQGVTNYGYTF. CDR3 coding DNA: TGTGCCAGCAGTGACCAGGGGGTCACTAACTATGGCTACACCTTC.

The chain couples TRBV4-3 to TRBJ2-1; 8 bases line up with TRBD2. The ends lost 2 bases at V and 9 bases at J; junction bases unmatched: 6. The CDR3 loop spans 14 amino acids. Germline lookup yields CDR1 LGHNA and CDR2 YSLEER. CDR3 loop: CASSQTGLAGEQFF. CDR3 sequence (DNA): TGCGCCAGCAGCCAAACCGGACTAGCAGGTGAGCAGTTCTTC.

The chain joins TRBV10-2 to TRBJ2-5, with a weak D call TRBD1 (6 bases). The germline V gene has CDR1 WSHSY and CDR2 SAAADI. CDR3 size: 14 residues. The ends were cut back, 5 bases at V and 0 bases at J, with 10 bases in the middle. This CDR3 reads CASSTDRNQETQYF. CDR3 DNA: TGCGCCAGCAGTACGGACAGAAACCAAGAGACCCAGTACTTC.

V usage is TRBV2 and J usage is TRBJ2-4, with D tentatively TRBD1 (6 bases). Trimming pared 5 bases from V and 3 bases from J, leaving 11 bases between. The CDR3 has 14 residues. Germline CDR1 and CDR2: SNHLY and FYNNEI. CDR3 loop: CASSQGSVKNIQYF. The CDR3 bases are TGTGCCAGCAGTCAGGGGAGCGTCAAAAACATTCAGTACTTC. The whole variable domain, remainder taken from reference TRBV2 and TRBJ2-4, is EPEVTQTPSHQVTQMGQEVILRCVPISNHLYFYWYRQILGQKVEFLVSFYNNEISEKSEIFDDQFSVERPDGSNFTLKIRSTKLEDSAMYFCASSQGSVKNIQYFGAGTRLSVL.